The clone carrying this T cell receptor (beta chain) was observed a handful of times. Its matching antigen is unknown. The trim removed 4 bases at V and 4 bases at J, leaving 10 bases unmatched. Germline-derived CDR1 and CDR2 are SGHTA and FQGNSA. The CDR3 runs 17 residues. This record comes from a study of T-cell memory formation after mild COVID-19. Study overall: TCR clustering was largely donor specific.

MiXCR was run by TCRdb on the 5' RACE reads, yielding one entry per CDR3 protein. The sample contains approximately 300,000 distinct CDR3 sequences, 15% of which appear only once. Study-level points and caveats: Later expanders leaned CD4+, whereas day 15 to 85 contracting clones were balanced CD4/CD8. Clones which contracted sat mainly in CM and EM if CD4+, and in EMRA if CD8+. Second-wave clones that peaked on day 37 lacked confirmed SARS-CoV-2 specificity.

Sequencing input: PBMCs or a T cell subset sorted from them (not recorded which). The V and J genes are TRBV7-2 and TRBJ2-3; 11 bases are shared with TRBD2. This TCR was sampled from a man younger than 35 who had mild COVID-19 (a few samples of this study predate the infection). Cell type and time point are not known. CDR3 in amino acids: CASSSPPSGGLSDTQYF. The DNA for the CDR3 is TGTGCCAGCAGCTCACCCCCTAGCGGGGGGCTCTCAGATACGCAGTATTTT.